The 27 T cell receptor beta chains presented below share a single source sample, sequenced in a study of blood T cell repertoires in COVID-19 (dated by TCRdb to about 2020). To prepare the library, the immunoSEQ multiplex PCR assay was applied. The table was pulled from immuneACCESS by TCRdb, which kept in-frame rearrangements only. Such tables lose some clones; where checked, under half of the loss comes from unresolved V genes, and the rest has no known cause. The table for this sample lists about 340,000 clones; more than 70% of them were counted only once. Almost 3% of the sample goes to the ten largest clones. The sequencing sample was made of peripheral blood. The receptor set was obtained from a man aged 30-40 years with active or convalescent COVID-19.

The genes are TRBV24-1 and TRBJ2-3; 14 bases align to TRBD2. This CDR3 spans 16 amino acids. The germline V gene has CDR1 KGHDR and CDR2 SFDVKD. J was trimmed by 7 bases and V by 5 bases; bases with no gene match: 7. The DNA for the CDR3 is TGTGCCACCAGTGTCGGACTAGCGGGGGGCAGGAATACGCAGTATTTT. This encodes CATSVGLAGGRNTQYF.

V usage is TRBV28 and J usage is TRBJ2-2, with TRBD1 matching over 10 bases. Trimming took 3 bases from V and 8 from J; bases not matched to a gene: 6. CDR1 is MDHEN, CDR2 SYDVKM, per germline. The CDR3 sequence is 15 residues long. The CDR3 DNA reads TGTGCCAGCAGTTTTTCGACAGGGGGCGGAGGGGAGCTGTTTTTT. This translates into CASSFSTGGGGELFF.

This clone was seen more than once but under ten times. The chain is built from TRBV29-1 and TRBJ2-3; tentative D call: TRBD2 (6 bases). The germline V and J ends were trimmed by 5 bases and 2 bases, with 17 bases remaining between them. Germline-derived CDR1 and CDR2 are SQVTM and ANQGSEA. The CDR3 is made up of 15 amino acids. CDR3 in amino acids: CSVRYGGIFTDTQYF. Written as DNA, the CDR3 is TGCAGCGTTCGCTATGGGGGGATCTTCACAGATACGCAGTATTTT.

This rearrangement joins TRBV20-1 to TRBJ2-4, with TRBD1 identical over 9 bases. The CDR3 sequence is 11 residues long. The junction had 2 bases not matched to a gene; V was cut back by 6 bases and J by 8 bases. From germline, CDR1 is DFQATT and CDR2 SNEGSKA (reference sequence). The chain's CDR3 is CSATGGDIQYF. In DNA, the CDR3 is TGCAGTGCCACAGGGGGCGACATTCAGTACTTC.

The chain couples TRBV5-1 to TRBJ2-1; 10 bases map to TRBD2. Trimming removed 7 bases from V and 7 bases from J; junction bases left unmatched: 14. The CDR3 runs 16 residues. Germline V gene sequence: CDR1 SGHRS, CDR2 YFSETQ. The CDR3 is CASCLQSGGAWNEQFF. The DNA for the CDR3 is TGCGCCAGCTGCCTTCAAAGCGGGGGGGCCTGGAATGAGCAGTTCTTC.

The chain combines TRBV7-2 with TRBJ2-3, with D possibly matching TRBD2 (5 bases). This CDR3 comprises 13 residues. Trimming cost V 3 bases and J 15 bases, with 19 bases left between them. Per the germline V gene, CDR1 is SGHTA and CDR2 is FQGNSA. This CDR3 is CASSFDPGLGGYF. The CDR3 DNA reads as TGTGCCAGCAGCTTTGACCCGGGATTAGGTGGATATTTT.

With respect to this clone: This same CDR3 is encoded by further DNA sequences in the sample. The chain couples TRBV7-8 to TRBJ2-2; D remains unclear. CDR3 size: 15 residues. The V end was cut by 1 base, the J end by 0 bases, with 6 bases between. Germline V gene data show CDR1 as SGHVS and CDR2 as FQNEAQ. CDR3 sequence: CASSLGQTNTGELFF. The CDR3 bases are TGTGCCAGCAGCTTAGGGCAGACGAACACCGGGGAGCTGTTTTTT.

V is TRBV7-9 and J is TRBJ2-1; possible D gene TRBD2, 5 bases. Trimming removed 7 bases from V and 1 base from J, with 26 bases in between. The CDR3 is 19 residues long. From germline, CDR1 is SEHNR and CDR2 FQNEAQ (reference sequence). CDR3 sequence reads: CASTSTRVRSPLSYNEQFF. Here the CDR3 DNA reads TGTGCCAGCACCTCCACGAGGGTAAGGTCTCCCTTGTCCTACAATGAGCAGTTCTTC.

This clone occurred once. The chain uses TRBV18 and TRBJ2-1; the match to TRBD2 covers 7 bases. The CDR3 has 17 amino acids. Germline-derived CDR1 and CDR2 are KGHSH and LQKENI. Trimming took 1 base from V and 2 from J; bases not matched to a gene: 8. CDR3 protein: CASSPQSKRGTYNEQFF. In DNA, the CDR3 is TGTGCCAGCTCACCACAGTCTAAGCGGGGAACCTACAATGAGCAGTTCTTC.

In this sample, this clone turned up a few times. The chain is built from TRBV24-1 and TRBJ1-2; weak D call: TRBD1 (5 bases). The V end was cut by 5 bases, the J end by 8 bases, with 14 bases between. Germline CDR1 and CDR2: KGHDR and SFDVKD. This CDR3 has 13 residues. In nucleotides, the CDR3 is TGTGCCACCAGTGCCCCTGGGGCAAGAGGCTACACCTTC. Translated, it gives CATSAPGARGYTF.

This clone was counted only a few times. The chain links TRBV6-5 to TRBJ1-6, with D hard to call. This CDR3 is 12 amino acids long. Trimming took off 6 bases at V and 13 bases at J, with 13 bases between the two ends. Germline lookup yields CDR1 MNHEY and CDR2 SVGAGI. The CDR3 coding sequence is TGTGCCAGCAGGTCCGGGGTTTCCCCCCTCCACTTT. It encodes CASRSGVSPLHF.

The rearrangement joins TRBV6-2 or TRBV6-3 to TRBJ2-7; 7 nucleotides agree with TRBD1. The CDR3 length is 15 residues. CDR1 is MNHEY and CDR2 is SVGEGT in the germline V gene. The V and J ends lost 5 bases and 3 bases, in that order; junction bases with no gene match: 10. CDR3 coding DNA: TGTGCCAGCAGTGACGGGACAGTTCTACTCTACGAGCAGTACTTC. Translated: CASSDGTVLLYEQYF.

The chain carries TRBV29-1 and TRBJ2-5; TRBD1 agrees at 7 bases. Trimming at V came to 5 bases and at J to 5 bases, leaving 8 bases not matched to a gene. Germline CDR1 and CDR2: SQVTM and ANQGSEA. The CDR3 runs 13 residues. The CDR3 DNA is TGCAGCGTTACCACTCAGGGACAGGAGACCCAGTACTTC. This codes for CSVTTQGQETQYF. Variable domain in full (rest from reference TRBV29-1 and TRBJ2-5): SAVISQKPSRDICQRGTSLTIQCQVDSQVTMMFWYRQQPGQSLTLIATANQGSEATYESGFVIDKFPISRPNLTFSTLTVSNMSPEDSSIYLCSVTTQGQETQYFGPGTRLLVL.

The gene calls are TRBV27 and TRBJ2-1; 13 nucleotides align to TRBD2. V shed 2 bases, J shed 10 bases, and the junction held 2 bases outside the gene matches. This CDR3 is built from 14 residues. Germline V gene data show CDR1 as MNHEY and CDR2 as SMNVEV (reference sequence). The CDR3 DNA reads TGTGCCAGCAGTTTAGGGACTAGCGGGATCGAGCAGTTCTTC. Amino acid sequence: CASSLGTSGIEQFF.

This chain's CDR3 is CASSPRQGLAGLLGELFF. Here the CDR3 DNA reads TGTGCCAGCAGTCCGAGACAGGGACTAGCGGGGCTTCTGGGGGAGCTGTTTTTT. This chain uses TRBV27 with TRBJ2-2, with 13 bases lining up with TRBD2. J gave up 8 bases and V 5 bases, and 14 bases lay outside the gene matches. Germline V lookup: CDR1 MNHEY, CDR2 SMNVEV (reference sequence). This CDR3 comprises 18 residues.

This clone was detected once. The rearrangement uses TRBV10-3 and TRBJ2-5, with TRBD2 identical over 7 bases. Trimming removed 6 bases from V and 4 bases from J; junction bases left unmatched: 5. This CDR3 spans 13 amino acids. The germline gives CDR1 ENHRY, CDR2 SYGVKD. The CDR3 here is CAIRGGERETQYF. CDR3 coding DNA: TGTGCCATCAGGGGAGGGGAGAGAGAGACCCAGTACTTC.

This clone was detected ten times or more. This sequence joins TRBV3-1 (or the pseudogene TRBV3-2) and TRBJ1-4; D gene unclear. The germline V gene encodes CDR1 LGHDT and CDR2 YNNKEL (reference sequence). Trimming shortened V by 1 base and J by 8 bases, and 8 bases separated the two germline ends. The CDR3 consists of 13 residues. CDR3 region: CASSQAPGEKLFF. The CDR3 DNA follows: TGTGCCAGCAGCCAAGCCCCGGGGGAAAAACTGTTTTTT.

The chain carries TRBV29-1 and TRBJ2-5; D gene ambiguous. CDR1 and CDR2 from the germline V gene are SQVTM and ANQGSEA. V was shortened by 7 bases and J by 1 base, with 16 bases between the two germline ends. The CDR3 totals 14 residues. The CDR3, as DNA: TGCAGCGCATCCCCCTCAGGTTTCCAAGAGACCCAGTACTTC. Translation gives CSASPSGFQETQYF.

The chain carries TRBV7-9 and TRBJ1-1; D is unclear. Germline V CDR1 and CDR2: SEHNR, FQNEAQ (reference sequence). CDR3 length equals 13 residues. Trimming pared 3 bases from V and 0 bases from J, leaving 5 bases between. The CDR3 protein is CASSFLLNTEAFF. Here the CDR3 DNA reads TGTGCCAGCAGCTTCTTGTTGAACACTGAAGCTTTCTTT.

The chain's CDR3 is CAWNAGGNYGYTF. The CDR3 region has the DNA TGTGCCTGGAACGCAGGGGGCAACTATGGCTACACCTTC. The chain employs TRBV30 and TRBJ1-2; 8 bases line up with TRBD1. This CDR3 comprises 13 residues. J gave up 2 bases and V 4 bases, and 3 bases lay outside the gene matches. The germline CDR1 and CDR2 sequences are GTSNPN and SVGIG (reference sequence).

This sequence joins TRBV10-3 and TRBJ1-3; TRBD1 matches at 8 bases. Trimming at V came to 6 bases and at J to 4 bases, leaving 2 bases not matched to a gene. The CDR3 is made up of 13 amino acids. The germline V gene encodes CDR1 ENHRY and CDR2 SYGVKD. The CDR3 DNA reads TGTGCCATCAGCCGGACAGGGGGAAACACCATATATTTT. It yields the protein CAISRTGGNTIYF.

The rearrangement links TRBV4-1 to TRBJ2-7; 7 nucleotides align to TRBD1. Per the germline V gene, CDR1 is MGHRA and CDR2 is YSYEKL. This CDR3 has 13 amino acids. V was clipped by 3 bases and J by 2 bases; unmatched bases: 1. The chain's CDR3 is CASSQGQTYEQYF. In DNA, the CDR3 is TGCGCCAGCAGCCAGGGACAGACCTACGAGCAGTACTTC.

The chain links TRBV10-3 to TRBJ1-2; 9 bases are shared with TRBD1. Germline loops: CDR1 ENHRY, CDR2 SYGVKD. The CDR3 is 15 amino acids. With 2 bases clipped from V and 6 bases from J, the junction kept 7 bases outside the gene matches. The CDR3 loop reads CAISELHRDRDGYTF. In nucleotides, the CDR3 is TGTGCCATCAGTGAGCTTCACCGGGACAGGGATGGCTACACCTTC.

The chain links TRBV7-3 to TRBJ1-1; 7 nucleotides line up with TRBD1. After removal of 6 bases from V and 4 bases from J, the junction contained 5 bases not matched to a gene. CDR3 length equals 13 residues. In germline, CDR1 is SGHTA, CDR2 FQGTGA. The CDR3: CASRRQGGTEAFF. CDR3 nucleotides: TGTGCCAGCAGACGTCAGGGGGGCACTGAAGCTTTCTTT.

This clone is a singleton in its sample. The chain recombines TRBV7-2 with TRBJ1-1, with D possibly matching TRBD1 (6 bases). The CDR3 length is 14 residues. CDR1 SGHTA and CDR2 FQGNSA come from the germline V gene. With 2 bases removed from V and 1 base from J, the gap between germline ends came to 8 bases. CDR3 sequence reads: CASSLTGKNTEAFF. Written as DNA, the CDR3 is TGTGCCAGCAGCTTAACAGGGAAGAACACTGAAGCTTTCTTT.

This chain links TRBV7-9 with TRBJ2-4; 12 bases align to TRBD2. The germline gives CDR1 SEHNR, CDR2 FQNEAQ (reference sequence). Trimming at V came to 4 bases and at J to 2 bases, leaving 9 bases not matched to a gene. The CDR3 spans 18 residues. As DNA, the CDR3 is TGTGCCAGCAGCTCGACCCGGACTAGCGGGAAACCCAAAAACATTCAGTACTTC. Its protein is CASSSTRTSGKPKNIQYF. Based on the CDR3 plus reference TRBV7-9 and TRBJ2-4, the full variable domain is DTGVSQNPRHKITKRGQNVTFRCDPISEHNRLYWYRQTLGQGPEFLTYFQNEAQLEKSRLLSDRFSAERPKGSFSTLEIQRTEQGDSAMYLCASSSTRTSGKPKNIQYFGAGTRLSVL.

The V gene is TRBV12-3 or TRBV12-4, the J gene TRBJ2-5; D possibly corresponds to TRBD2 (7 bases). This CDR3 region has 13 residues. Trimming shortened V by 7 bases and J by 4 bases, and 13 bases separated the two germline ends. For the CDR3, the DNA is TGTGCCAGCATGGGGGGGGCTAGAGAGACCCAGTACTTC. Protein product: CASMGGARETQYF.